This T cell receptor beta chain came from a study of blood T cell repertoires in COVID-19. Study-wide context: The United States, Italy and Spain supplied acute and convalescent COVID-19 samples. Nucleic acid was either cDNA or gDNA, and it came from T cells, B-cell-depleted T cells, or PBMCs.

The CDR3 runs to 15 residues. Germline values: CDR1 MNHEY, CDR2 SVGAGI. Trimming stripped 7 bases from V and 3 bases from J, with 16 bases between. Under the authors' procedure: Amplified reference gene primers provided the basis for estimating nucleated cell counts. The data were produced by immunoSEQ multiplex PCR, yet TCRdb's version contains in-frame clones alone and is incomplete. The V and J calls and clone size come from that table; D and trimming were worked out from the DNA. The repertoire has about 61,000 clones, about 88% of them found once; the top ten carry approximately 5%. Sample: peripheral blood. The TCR originated in a man older than 75 in a cohort sampled during active COVID-19. The V call is TRBV6-5, the J call TRBJ2-1, with a weak D call TRBD1 (6 bases). The chain's CDR3 is CASNLQGANYNEQFF. For the CDR3, the DNA is TGTGCCAGCAACTTACAGGGAGCTAACTACAATGAGCAGTTCTTC.